The 31 T cell receptor beta chains in this list originate from one sample, sequenced in a study of early T cells in non-severe SARS-CoV-2 infection. Each CDR3 protein is one row after TCRdb ran MiXCR on the 5' RACE reads. Among roughly 63,000 distinct CDR3 sequences listed, around 11% were seen once. The input for sequencing was whole blood, taken at baseline. All receptors derive from an adult who was a healthcare worker with PCR-confirmed SARS-CoV-2 infection or an uninfected control (not recorded which). The donor label of this sample is uncertain.

At least ten counts were recorded for this clonotype. This chain joins TRBV12-3 or TRBV12-4 and TRBJ1-4; 9 bases align to TRBD1. This CDR3 has 13 residues. V shed 4 bases, J shed 8 bases, and the junction held 2 bases outside the gene matches. CDR3 in DNA: TGTGCCAGCAGTTCCGGGACAGGGGAAAAACTGTTTTTT. Its protein product is CASSSGTGEKLFF.

The chain uses TRBV12-3 or TRBV12-4 and TRBJ1-1; tentatively, D is TRBD1 (5 bases). Trimming stripped 5 bases from V and 0 bases from J, with 13 bases between. CDR3 length: 15 residues. The CDR3 region has the DNA TGTGCCAGCAGTCAAGCAGGGACGGTGAACACTGAAGCTTTCTTT. This gives the protein CASSQAGTVNTEAFF.

This clonotype was counted between two and nine times. The V gene is TRBV7-3, the J gene TRBJ2-7; D call uncertain. Trimming cost V 3 bases and J 5 bases, with 5 bases left between them. CDR3 length: 11 amino acids. Germline values: CDR1 SGHTA, CDR2 FQGTGA. The CDR3: CASSFIHEQYV. As DNA, the CDR3 is TGTGCCAGCAGCTTTATCCACGAGCAGTACGTC.

In this sample, this clonotype turned up a few times. The chain carries TRBV10-3 and TRBJ2-5, with 9 bases matching TRBD2. V was clipped by 6 bases and J by 4 bases; unmatched bases: 6. CDR3 length: 14 amino acids. Germline V gene data show CDR1 as ENHRY and CDR2 as SYGVKD. CDR3 nucleotides: TGTGCCATCAGAAGCGGGGGGACCTCAGAGACCCAGTACTTC. Protein sequence: CAIRSGGTSETQYF.

This clonotype came up many times. The CDR3 region is CATSRDHTGGPVNTQYF. For the CDR3, the DNA is TGTGCCACCAGCAGAGATCACACGGGGGGACCAGTGAATACGCAGTATTTT. The chain employs TRBV15 and TRBJ2-3, with 7 bases fitting TRBD2. Germline V lookup: CDR1 LNHNV, CDR2 YYDKDF (reference sequence). The CDR3 runs to 17 residues. Trimming removed 0 bases from V and 7 bases from J; junction bases left unmatched: 13.

The chain combines TRBV12-5 with TRBJ2-3; D might be TRBD1 (7 bases). Germline V CDR1 and CDR2: LGHNT, FRNRAP. The CDR3 is 12 residues long. V lost 7 bases, J lost 10 bases, and 15 bases lay in between. The chain's CDR3 is CASAGRGEPQYF. The CDR3 nucleotides are TGTGCTAGTGCCGGCAGGGGGGAGCCGCAGTATTTT.

There are many counts of this clonotype. The CDR3, as DNA: TGTGCCAGCAGTGATTCGGGTTGGGTCCCGTACTACGAGCAGTACGTC. It translates to CASSDSGWVPYYEQYV. V usage is TRBV6-1 and J usage is TRBJ2-7; D unclear. The CDR3 contains 16 residues. The germline CDR1 and CDR2 sequences are MNHNS and SASEGT. Trimming shortened V by 3 bases and J by 3 bases, and 18 bases separated the two germline ends.

This clonotype was seen a few times. The chain is built from TRBV4-1 and TRBJ1-1; 7 positions agree with TRBD1. This CDR3 has 13 residues. Trimming removed 4 bases from V and 6 bases from J; junction bases left unmatched: 5. Germline assignment: CDR1 MGHRA and CDR2 YSYEKL. CDR3 nucleotides: TGCGCCAGCAGCCGAACAGGGGCGGCTGAAGCTTTCTTT. Protein: CASSRTGAAEAFF.

This clonotype was recorded at least ten times. J is TRBJ1-3 and V is TRBV12-3 or TRBV12-4, with unresolved D. Trimming stripped 3 bases from V and 0 bases from J, with 15 bases between. The CDR3 has 17 amino acids. This chain's CDR3 is CASSFGVFTPSGNTIYF. The CDR3 DNA reads TGTGCCAGCAGTTTCGGAGTTTTTACCCCCTCTGGAAACACCATATATTTT.

The table lists this clonotype with many counts. V usage is TRBV6-2 or TRBV6-3 and J usage is TRBJ2-7; 10 bases are a match to TRBD1. The ends lost 5 bases at V and 3 bases at J; junction bases unmatched: 7. Germline V gene lookup returns CDR1 MNHEY and CDR2 SVGEGT. This CDR3 region has 15 residues. This CDR3 reads CASSPTGTGVYEQYV. CDR3 DNA: TGTGCCAGCAGTCCCACCGGGACAGGGGTCTACGAGCAGTACGTC.

The gene calls are TRBV7-9 and TRBJ2-7; D is undetermined. The V gene's germline CDR1 is SEHNR and CDR2 FQNEAQ (reference sequence). This CDR3 has 14 amino acids. V gave up 1 base and J gave up 0 bases, with 7 bases separating them. CDR3 region: CASSLEGNSYEQYV. CDR3 DNA: TGTGCCAGCAGCTTAGAAGGGAACTCCTACGAGCAGTACGTC.

This clonotype was observed a few times. This rearrangement joins TRBV12-3 or TRBV12-4 to TRBJ1-1, with 7 bases matching TRBD1. The CDR3 is 15 residues long. Unmatched junction bases numbered 6, after V lost 4 bases and J lost 1 base. CDR3 sequence: CASSWDRRPNTEAFF. In DNA form, the CDR3 reads TGTGCCAGCAGTTGGGACAGAAGACCGAACACTGAAGCTTTCTTT.

This clonotype was detected many times. V usage is TRBV2 and J usage is TRBJ2-1; perhaps TRBD1 as D (5 bases). V lost 1 base to trimming and J lost 6 bases, with 13 bases between them. This CDR3 contains 15 residues. CDR1 is SNHLY, CDR2 FYNNEI, per germline. The DNA for the CDR3 is TGTGCCAGCAGTGAAGGGACAAGGAGTCTCAATGAGCAGTTCTTC. This sequence encodes CASSEGTRSLNEQFF.

This clonotype was observed at least ten times. The junction shows a germline mismatch at one end, possibly a read error. This chain links TRBV29-1 with TRBJ1-1; 9 bases are shared with TRBD1. Germline values: CDR1 SQVTM, CDR2 ANQGSEA. The CDR3 contains 14 residues. The CDR3 sequence: CSAETGTGFTEAFF. CDR3 nucleotide sequence: TGCAGCGCTGAAACCGGGACAGGGTTCACTGAAGCTTTCTTT. The variable domain in full, with the rest retrieved from reference TRBV29-1 and TRBJ1-1, is SAVISQKPSRDICQRGTSLTIQCQVDSQVTMMFWYRQQPGQSLTLIATANQGSEATYESGFVIDKFPISRPNLTFSTLTVSNMSPEDSSIYLCSAETGTGFTEAFFGQGTRLTVV.

V is TRBV28 and J is TRBJ1-1, with 10 bases that match TRBD1. The J segment lost 4 bases and the V segment lost 6 bases, leaving 11 bases of the junction unmatched. CDR1 and CDR2 (germline): MDHEN, SYDVKM. The CDR3 consists of 16 residues. The CDR3, as DNA: TGTGCCAGCAGCCCAGCGCCGGGACAGGGGAGCACTGAAGCTTTCTTT. The encoded protein is CASSPAPGQGSTEAFF.

The V call is TRBV6-4, the J call TRBJ2-1; tentative D call: TRBD2 (5 bases). The germline CDR1 and CDR2 sequences are MRHNA and SNTAGT. V lost 5 bases and J lost 0, with 14 bases in between. The CDR3 has 16 amino acids. The CDR3 loop reads CASSSWTVSSYNEQFF. CDR3 sequence (DNA): TGTGCCAGCAGTTCGTGGACTGTCAGCTCCTACAATGAGCAGTTCTTC.

This chain connects TRBV4-2 to TRBJ2-1, with 8 positions matching TRBD1. Germline V gene data show CDR1 as LGHNA and CDR2 as YNFKEQ. The CDR3 is 15 amino acids. Trimming cost V 5 bases and J 5 bases; bases outside gene matches: 8. CDR3 in amino acids: CASSTDRGINNEQFF. CDR3 DNA: TGTGCCAGCAGCACAGACAGGGGAATTAACAATGAGCAGTTCTTC.

In its sample, this clonotype was seen a few times. The chain joins TRBV7-9 to TRBJ1-2; the match to TRBD1 covers 9 bases. Per the germline V gene, CDR1 is SEHNR and CDR2 is FQNEAQ (reference sequence). V lost 5 bases, J lost 6 bases, and 10 bases stayed unmatched. This CDR3 contains 15 residues. The CDR3: CASSLPGQGVHGYTF. The CDR3 DNA sequence: TGTGCCAGCAGCCTTCCGGGACAGGGAGTCCATGGCTACACCTTC.

This chain joins TRBV7-7 and TRBJ2-5; D might be TRBD2 (6 bases). The CDR3 length is 13 residues. V was cut by 5 bases and J by 6 bases, with 13 bases left in between. Germline V gene sequence: CDR1 SSHAT, CDR2 FNYEAQ (reference sequence). CDR3 nucleotides: TGTGCCAGCAGCCCTGGGGGGTTGAAGACCCAGTACTTC. This translates into CASSPGGLKTQYF.

V usage is TRBV6-1 and J usage is TRBJ1-2; 7 nucleotides match TRBD1. Germline V gene lookup returns CDR1 MNHNS and CDR2 SASEGT. The ends lost 7 bases at V and 2 bases at J; junction bases unmatched: 4. The CDR3 has 13 amino acids. The CDR3 sequence is CASIDRENYGYTF. The CDR3 coding sequence is TGTGCCAGCATCGACAGGGAGAACTATGGCTACACCTTC.

The J gene is TRBJ2-1, the V gene TRBV20-1, with TRBD2 identical over 7 bases. Germline CDR1 and CDR2: DFQATT and SNEGSKA (reference sequence). This CDR3 has 14 residues. After removal of 4 bases from V and 5 bases from J, the junction contained 8 bases not matched to a gene. CDR3 amino acids: CSATRLALHNEQFF. CDR3 in DNA: TGCAGTGCTACCCGACTAGCTCTCCACAATGAGCAGTTCTTC.

This clonotype showed up just a few times. This sequence joins TRBV7-8 and TRBJ1-4, with D maybe TRBD1 (5 bases). CDR1 is SGHVS, CDR2 FQNEAQ, per germline. V was cut by 2 bases and J by 7 bases, with 11 bases left in between. The CDR3 is 14 amino acids. The CDR3 protein is CASSLTGLGEKLFF. CDR3 DNA sequence: TGTGCCAGCAGCTTAACGGGACTAGGTGAAAAACTGTTTTTT.

This clonotype was counted ten times or more. The V gene is TRBV28, the J gene TRBJ1-5; D is unresolved. The CDR3 runs to 13 residues. Trimming cost V 4 bases and J 4 bases, with 8 bases left between them. Germline CDR1 is MDHEN and CDR2 is SYDVKM. The CDR3 loop is CASSSRVNQPQHF. The CDR3 region has the DNA TGTGCCAGCAGTTCGAGAGTGAATCAGCCCCAGCATTTT.

The rearrangement joins TRBV20-1 to TRBJ1-1; D unclear. V was cut by 6 bases and J by 0 bases, with 8 bases left in between. Germline CDR1 is DFQATT and CDR2 is SNEGSKA (reference sequence). The CDR3 runs to 12 residues. CDR3 residues: CSARLMNTEAFF. The CDR3 bases are TGCAGTGCCAGACTCATGAACACTGAAGCTTTCTTT.

This clonotype was counted a few times. The rearrangement uses TRBV7-8 and TRBJ2-3; TRBD2 might be the D (5 bases). V dropped 1 base and J dropped 4 bases, with 12 bases sitting between them. CDR1 is SGHVS and CDR2 is FQNEAQ in the germline V gene. There are 15 residues in the CDR3. The CDR3 DNA follows: TGTGCCAGCAGCTTAGGGAGGTCCGGGGCAGATACGCAGTATTTT. This sequence encodes CASSLGRSGADTQYF.

In this sample, this clonotype turned up a few times. This chain links TRBV6-5 with TRBJ2-2; D ambiguous. Germline V lookup: CDR1 MNHEY, CDR2 SVGAGI. CDR3 size: 17 residues. V was cut by 0 bases and J by 6 bases, with 17 bases left in between. CDR3 bases: TGTGCCAGCAGTTACTCTAAGACACTTCTTGCCTCCGGGGAGCTGTTTTTT. It translates to CASSYSKTLLASGELFF.

This rearrangement joins TRBV18 to TRBJ1-3; TRBD1 aligns across 7 bases. Trimming took 3 bases from V and 1 from J; bases not matched to a gene: 3. Germline V lookup: CDR1 KGHSH, CDR2 LQKENI. This CDR3 is built from 15 residues. The CDR3 region is CASSPDRASGNTIYF. For the CDR3, the DNA is TGTGCCAGCTCACCCGACAGGGCGTCTGGAAACACCATATATTTT.

The chain couples TRBV5-5 to TRBJ1-5; no firm D call. From germline, CDR1 is SGHKS and CDR2 YYEKEE (reference sequence). The germline V and J ends were trimmed by 0 bases and 2 bases, with 12 bases remaining between them. The CDR3 totals 16 residues. The CDR3 reads CASSLESGRRNQPQHF. The CDR3 DNA sequence: TGTGCCAGCAGCTTGGAGTCTGGTAGGCGCAATCAGCCCCAGCATTTT.

The V and J genes are TRBV6-6 and TRBJ2-2; 7 nucleotides align to TRBD1. The CDR3 consists of 17 residues. CDR1 and CDR2 from the germline V gene are MNHNY and SVGAGI (reference sequence). V gave up 3 bases and J gave up 0 bases; unmatched junction bases: 7. The CDR3 region has the DNA TGTGCCAGCAGTTATCACCGGACAGGCTCGAACACCGGGGAGCTGTTTTTT. It codes for CASSYHRTGSNTGELFF.

This clonotype was picked up a small number of times. The rearrangement links TRBV2 to TRBJ2-3, with TRBD1 matching over 8 bases. CDR3 length equals 14 residues. CDR1 is SNHLY, CDR2 FYNNEI, per germline. Trimming cost V 3 bases and J 2 bases; bases outside gene matches: 1. As DNA, the CDR3 is TGTGCCAGCAGTGAGGGACAGGACACAGATACGCAGTATTTT. Its translation: CASSEGQDTDTQYF.

This clonotype was recorded a few times. The J gene is TRBJ2-5, the V gene TRBV7-7; the match to TRBD1 covers 8 bases. The CDR3 totals 15 residues. With 5 bases clipped from V and 2 bases from J, the junction kept 7 bases outside the gene matches. The germline V gene has CDR1 SSHAT and CDR2 FNYEAQ (reference sequence). The CDR3 is CASSRDRTGQETQYF. The DNA of the CDR3 is TGTGCCAGCAGCAGAGACCGGACAGGGCAAGAGACCCAGTACTTC. The full variable domain, completed using reference TRBV7-7 and TRBJ2-5, is GAGVSQSPRYKVTKRGQDVTLRCDPISSHATLYWYQQALGQGPEFLTYFNYEAQPDKSGLPSDRFSAERPEGSISTLTIQRTEQRDSAMYRCASSRDRTGQETQYFGPGTRLLVL.